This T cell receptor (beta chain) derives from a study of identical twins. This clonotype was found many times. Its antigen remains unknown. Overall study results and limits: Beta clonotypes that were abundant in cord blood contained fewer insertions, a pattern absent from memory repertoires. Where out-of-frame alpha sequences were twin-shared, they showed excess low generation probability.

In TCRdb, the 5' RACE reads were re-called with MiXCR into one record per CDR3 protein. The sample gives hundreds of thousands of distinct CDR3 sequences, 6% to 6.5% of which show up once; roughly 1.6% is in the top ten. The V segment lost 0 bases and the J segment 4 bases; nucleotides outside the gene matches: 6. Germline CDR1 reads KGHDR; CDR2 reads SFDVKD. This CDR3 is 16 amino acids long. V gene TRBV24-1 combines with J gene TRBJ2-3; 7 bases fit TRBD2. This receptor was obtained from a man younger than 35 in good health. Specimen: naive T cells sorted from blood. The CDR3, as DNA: TGTGCCACCAGTGATTTGCGGCAGGCGGGGGCAGATACGCAGTATTTT. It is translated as CATSDLRQAGADTQYF.